This TCR beta chain was profiled in a study of blood T cell repertoires in COVID-19. Study summary: Both acute and convalescent COVID-19 samples were obtained from the United States, Italy and Spain.

Clones were sequenced by immunoSEQ multiplex PCR, and TCRdb holds only the in-frame ones, with some missing. Of more than 110,000 clones in the sample, roughly 83% are singletons; the top ten hold 5.5%. There are 17 residues in the CDR3. The V gene's germline CDR1 is SGHAT and CDR2 FQNNGV. V lost 2 bases to trimming and J lost 7 bases, with 21 bases between them. The chain links TRBV11-2 to TRBJ2-1; D perhaps matches TRBD1 (6 bases). The receptor was derived from a man aged 35 to 55 with acute COVID-19. The specimen was PBMCs or T cells enriched from blood (not recorded which). CDR3 sequence (DNA): TGTGCCAGCAGCTTATTTAGAACAGGGCGCGTGGCGAATGAGCAGTTCTTC. Residues: CASSLFRTGRVANEQFF.